These 29 T cell receptor beta chains came from one sample sequenced in a study of shared clonotypes between healthy human individuals. The naive CD8 fraction comprised CD45RO-negative cells positively selected for CCR7 and excluded terminally differentiated effector memory CD45RA+ cells. The table came from immunoSEQ multiplex PCR; TCRdb's copy has only in-frame clones and leaves some out. The sample contains roughly 890,000 clones, more than 85% of which appear only once. Sequencing was done on a sample of naive CD8+ T cells sorted from blood. Receptor source: a young man in good health.

This clone appeared a single time. The rearrangement uses TRBV18 and TRBJ2-3; possibly TRBD2 for D (6 bases). V dropped 6 bases and J dropped 10 bases, with 20 bases sitting between them. The CDR3 consists of 14 residues. Germline V gives CDR1 KGHSH, CDR2 LQKENI. The CDR3 coding sequence is TGTGCCAGCTCCACCGGGAGATCGGGATCTGCGCAGTATTTT. It encodes CASSTGRSGSAQYF.

The table lists this clone with a count of one. The chain employs TRBV4-1 and TRBJ2-6; no reliable D call. CDR1 and CDR2 (germline): MGHRA, YSYEKL. Trimming removed 0 bases at V and 1 base at J, with 4 bases between. The CDR3 loop spans 15 amino acids. CDR3 sequence reads: CASSQDPSGANVLTF. The CDR3, as DNA: TGCGCCAGCAGCCAAGATCCGTCTGGGGCCAACGTCCTGACTTTC.

The V and J genes are TRBV5-6 and TRBJ2-7; D may be TRBD1 or TRBD2 (5 bases each). Germline assignment: CDR1 SGHDT and CDR2 YYEEEE. V gave up 0 bases and J gave up 0 bases, with 13 bases separating them. This CDR3 comprises 16 residues. In DNA form, the CDR3 reads TGTGCCAGCAGCTTGGGCCGGGGCAGGAGCTCCTACGAGCAGTACTTC. This translates into CASSLGRGRSSYEQYF. The whole variable domain, filled in from reference TRBV5-6 and TRBJ2-7, reads DAGVTQSPTHLIKTRGQQVTLRCSPKSGHDTVSWYQQALGQGPQFIFQYYEEEERQRGNFPDRFSGHQFPNYSSELNVNALLLGDSALYLCASSLGRGRSSYEQYFGPGTRLTVT.

The genes are TRBV4-1 and TRBJ2-4; 14 bases are a match to TRBD2. Germline values: CDR1 MGHRA, CDR2 YSYEKL. This CDR3 has 18 residues. Losses at the gene ends were 4 bases for V and 0 bases for J; bases not matched to a gene: 5. The CDR3 region is CASSLGLAGGLAKNIQYF. The DNA of the CDR3 is TGCGCCAGCAGCCTCGGACTAGCGGGAGGATTAGCCAAAAACATTCAGTACTTC.

This clone was recorded once. This chain links TRBV4-3 with TRBJ2-3; D unresolved. This CDR3 spans 15 amino acids. Germline lookup yields CDR1 LGHNA and CDR2 YSLEER. V was cut by 4 bases and J by 1 base, with 12 bases left in between. CDR3 sequence reads: CASSPVIGGTDTQYF. The DNA of the CDR3 is TGCGCCAGCAGCCCCGTGATCGGTGGCACAGATACGCAGTATTTT.

This chain connects TRBV28 to TRBJ2-5, with D possibly TRBD2 on 5 matching bases. Trimming left V 5 bases short and J 5 bases short, with 18 bases between. Germline lookup yields CDR1 MDHEN and CDR2 SYDVKM. The CDR3 consists of 15 residues. CDR3 bases: TGTGCCAGCAGTACGCGGGCCCGACTCCCTGAGACCCAGTACTTC. Amino acid sequence: CASSTRARLPETQYF.

The chain joins TRBV4-2 to TRBJ2-7, with 8 bases matching TRBD1. The CDR3 spans 16 residues. The J segment lost 7 bases and the V segment lost 5 bases, leaving 16 bases of the junction unmatched. The germline CDR1 and CDR2 sequences are LGHNA and YNFKEQ. In DNA, the CDR3 is TGTGCCAGCAGCTTGGCCTCGGGGACAGGAGTCTTTGAGCAGTACTTC. Encoded protein: CASSLASGTGVFEQYF.

This chain joins TRBV11-2 and TRBJ2-1; 7 nucleotides line up with TRBD1. The ends lost 6 bases at V and 1 base at J; junction bases unmatched: 3. The length of the CDR3 is 14 residues. CDR1 and CDR2 (germline): SGHAT, FQNNGV. As DNA, the CDR3 is TGTGCCAGCAGACGACAGGGATCCTACAATGAGCAGTTCTTC. Translation gives CASRRQGSYNEQFF.

This chain connects TRBV4-1 to TRBJ2-5; D is possibly TRBD1 (6 bases). V dropped 3 bases and J dropped 5 bases, with 19 bases sitting between them. The length of the CDR3 is 16 residues. From germline, CDR1 is MGHRA and CDR2 YSYEKL. This CDR3 reads CASSQLPGQPGETQYF. The CDR3 DNA is TGCGCCAGCAGCCAGCTTCCGGGACAACCAGGCGAGACCCAGTACTTC.

This clone was found once. V and J are TRBV7-9 and TRBJ1-4, with a weak D call TRBD1 (6 bases). This CDR3 spans 16 amino acids. V gave up 1 base and J gave up 5 bases, with 14 bases separating them. Germline V gene data show CDR1 as SEHNR and CDR2 as FQNEAQ (reference sequence). The CDR3 region has the DNA TGTGCCAGCAGCTTAGTGGACAGCCCAGAAAATGAAAAACTGTTTTTT. Its translation is CASSLVDSPENEKLFF. Combining the CDR3 with reference TRBV7-9 and TRBJ1-4 gives the whole variable domain DTGVSQNPRHKITKRGQNVTFRCDPISEHNRLYWYRQTLGQGPEFLTYFQNEAQLEKSRLLSDRFSAERPKGSFSTLEIQRTEQGDSAMYLCASSLVDSPENEKLFFGSGTQLSVL.

The chain has TRBV7-9 and TRBJ2-7, with D hard to call. Per the germline V gene, CDR1 is SEHNR and CDR2 is FQNEAQ (reference sequence). V gave up 1 base and J gave up 3 bases, with 10 bases separating them. The CDR3 extends over 14 amino acids. The CDR3 bases are TGTGCCAGCAGCTTAGAAGCTCGAAGCTACGAGCAGTACTTC. It translates to CASSLEARSYEQYF.

The chain links TRBV5-4 to TRBJ2-2, with 10 nucleotides matching TRBD1. With V trimmed by 10 bases and J by 1 base, 7 bases remained unmatched. The CDR3 extends over 15 amino acids. Germline lookup yields CDR1 SGHNT and CDR2 YYREEE (reference sequence). The CDR3 region is CAGETGGKNTGELFF. DNA of the CDR3: TGTGCCGGAGAGACAGGGGGCAAGAACACCGGGGAGCTGTTTTTT.

V gene TRBV29-1 combines with J gene TRBJ2-1; the match to TRBD2 covers 8 bases. V dropped 4 bases and J dropped 3; count of bases not matched to a gene: 8. The CDR3 is 15 residues long. Germline CDR1 SQVTM, CDR2 ANQGSEA. Written as DNA, the CDR3 is TGCAGCGTTGTCGGGGGGACTAGAGACTACAATGAGCAGTTCTTC. It specifies CSVVGGTRDYNEQFF.

The rearrangement links TRBV28 to TRBJ2-7; D perhaps matches TRBD2 (6 bases). Trimming left V 2 bases short and J 2 bases short, with 16 bases between. This CDR3 is 16 amino acids long. Germline CDR1 MDHEN, CDR2 SYDVKM. The DNA for the CDR3 is TGTGCCAGCAGTTTAAACGAACTAGCTAGGACCTACGAGCAGTACTTC. This sequence encodes CASSLNELARTYEQYF.

V gene TRBV7-8 combines with J gene TRBJ1-5; D is unresolved. With 2 bases removed from V and 7 bases from J, the gap between germline ends came to 9 bases. Germline lookup yields CDR1 SGHVS and CDR2 FQNEAQ. This CDR3 has 13 amino acids. CDR3 loop: CASSLNGWQPQHF. CDR3 in DNA: TGTGCCAGCAGCTTAAATGGGTGGCAGCCCCAGCATTTT.

The rearrangement links TRBV6-5 to TRBJ2-7; a weak D match, TRBD1 (5 bases). The CDR3 runs to 15 residues. Germline CDR1 MNHEY, CDR2 SVGAGI. V was trimmed by 4 bases and J by 2 bases, leaving 15 bases between them. The CDR3 reads CASSSPVRVPYEQYF. The CDR3 region has the DNA TGTGCCAGCAGTTCCCCGGTCAGGGTTCCCTACGAGCAGTACTTC.

This clone appeared once. J is TRBJ1-2 and V is TRBV7-9; 10 bases are a match to TRBD1. The trim removed 5 bases at V and 3 bases at J, leaving 9 bases unmatched. Germline CDR1 is SEHNR and CDR2 is FQNEAQ (reference sequence). This CDR3 is 16 amino acids long. CDR3: CASSPSDGQGDYGYTF. The CDR3 DNA follows: TGTGCCAGCAGCCCGTCCGACGGACAGGGGGACTATGGCTACACCTTC.

The CDR3 protein is CASSLGRESKRSSYNEQFF. DNA for the CDR3: TGTGCCAGCAGCTTAGGGAGGGAGTCCAAACGGAGCTCCTACAATGAGCAGTTCTTC. The J gene is TRBJ2-1, the V gene TRBV7-6; maybe TRBD2 (6 bases). V was cut by 1 base and J by 0 bases, with 19 bases left in between. Germline V gives CDR1 SGHVS, CDR2 FNYEAQ. The CDR3 is 19 residues long.

The chain employs TRBV5-5 and TRBJ2-7; D ambiguous. CDR1 is SGHKS, CDR2 YYEKEE, per germline (reference sequence). V shed 2 bases and J shed 3 bases, with 6 bases lying between them. This CDR3 contains 12 residues. Written as DNA, the CDR3 is TGTGCCAGCAGCTTATCTCTCTACGAGCAGTACTTC. It codes for CASSLSLYEQYF.

About this clone: A much larger clone differs from this one at a single base, so this may be a read error. V usage is TRBV27 and J usage is TRBJ2-7; the D is unclear. Germline loops: CDR1 MNHEY, CDR2 SMNVEV (reference sequence). Trimming left V 5 bases short and J 3 bases short, with 8 bases between. CDR3 length: 12 amino acids. DNA of the CDR3: TGTGCCAGCAGTATCGACGGCTACGAGCAGTACTTC. Translation gives CASSIDGYEQYF.

This clone was detected only once. The CDR3: CASSYTGGHYEQYF. The CDR3, as DNA: TGTGCCAGCAGTTACACCGGGGGCCACTACGAGCAGTACTTC. The chain employs TRBV6-5 and TRBJ2-7; D assignment may be TRBD1 or TRBD2 (6 bases each). Trimming removed 2 bases from V and 3 bases from J, with 11 bases in between. The CDR3 is 14 residues long. CDR1 is MNHEY, CDR2 SVGAGI, per germline.

The chain joins TRBV10-1 to TRBJ2-3; no firm D call. V shed 4 bases and J shed 2 bases, with 10 bases lying between them. The germline V gene encodes CDR1 WNHNN and CDR2 SYGVQD (reference sequence). CDR3 length: 14 amino acids. CDR3 DNA sequence: TGCGCCAGCAGTGTTTACGGAAACACAGATACGCAGTATTTT. Encoded protein: CASSVYGNTDTQYF.

The chain recombines TRBV11-2 with TRBJ2-3; the D gene is possibly TRBD1 (6 bases). V was shortened by 3 bases and J by 4 bases, with 11 bases between the two germline ends. Germline CDR1 and CDR2: SGHAT and FQNNGV. This CDR3 comprises 14 residues. This CDR3 is CASSFPGQPDTQYF. CDR3 nucleotides: TGTGCCAGCAGCTTCCCTGGACAGCCAGATACGCAGTATTTT.

The V gene is TRBV7-9, the J gene TRBJ2-2; 11 bases fit TRBD2. The V gene's germline CDR1 is SEHNR and CDR2 FQNEAQ (reference sequence). The CDR3 length is 17 residues. Trimming cost V 4 bases and J 4 bases; bases outside gene matches: 8. This CDR3 reads CASSSPIAGGSTGELFF. The CDR3 coding sequence is TGTGCCAGCAGCTCACCTATAGCGGGAGGGAGCACCGGGGAGCTGTTTTTT. Complete variable domain (other parts from reference TRBV7-9 and TRBJ2-2): DTGVSQNPRHKITKRGQNVTFRCDPISEHNRLYWYRQTLGQGPEFLTYFQNEAQLEKSRLLSDRFSAERPKGSFSTLEIQRTEQGDSAMYLCASSSPIAGGSTGELFFGEGSRLTVL.

This rearrangement joins TRBV9 to TRBJ2-1; perhaps TRBD2 as D (6 bases). The CDR3 has 17 amino acids. Trimming stripped 0 bases from V and 0 bases from J, with 13 bases between. CDR1 and CDR2 (germline): SGDLS, YYNGEE. The CDR3 spells CASSVAVGRSSYNEQFF. In DNA form, the CDR3 reads TGTGCCAGCAGCGTAGCTGTCGGGAGAAGCTCCTACAATGAGCAGTTCTTC. The whole variable domain, remainder taken from reference TRBV9 and TRBJ2-1, is DSGVTQTPKHLITATGQRVTLRCSPRSGDLSVYWYQQSLDQGLQFLIQYYNGEERAKGNILERFSAQQFPDLHSELNLSSLELGDSALYFCASSVAVGRSSYNEQFFGPGTRLTVL.

The chain uses TRBV4-1 and TRBJ2-7, with a possible D match to TRBD2 (6 bases). CDR1 MGHRA and CDR2 YSYEKL come from the germline V gene. The CDR3 is 15 residues long. Trimming stripped 0 bases from V and 6 bases from J, with 15 bases between. CDR3 amino acids: CASSQDLSAGGEQYF. In DNA form, the CDR3 reads TGCGCCAGCAGCCAAGATCTGTCGGCCGGGGGCGAGCAGTACTTC.

The sample holds a few counts of this clone. The V call is TRBV28, the J call TRBJ1-3; the match to TRBD1 covers 9 bases. From germline, CDR1 is MDHEN and CDR2 SYDVKM. V trimming: 6 bases; J trimming: 4 bases; junction bases outside the gene matches: 4. The CDR3 covers 14 residues. The CDR3, as DNA: TGTGCCAGCAGCGAGACAGGGGGGGGAAACACCATATATTTT. It translates to CASSETGGGNTIYF.

The rearrangement joins TRBV7-2 to TRBJ2-4; 8 bases map to TRBD1. Germline-derived CDR1 and CDR2 are SGHTA and FQGNSA. J lost 0 bases, V lost 5 bases, and 12 bases had no gene match. The CDR3 length is 18 residues. CDR3: CASSPRDRPDLAKNIQYF. The CDR3 nucleotides read TGTGCCAGCAGCCCTCGGGACAGGCCCGATCTAGCCAAAAACATTCAGTACTTC.

J is TRBJ2-7 and V is TRBV23-1; TRBD1 aligns across 9 bases. TRBV23-1 is treated as an ORF (open reading frame) with a function not yet certain. J lost 3 bases, V lost 6 bases, and 6 bases had no gene match. This CDR3 comprises 14 residues. The CDR3 here is CASRTVDRGYEQYF. The CDR3 coding sequence is TGCGCCAGCAGGACCGTGGACAGGGGCTACGAGCAGTACTTC.